This is a list of T cell receptor beta chains from one sample in a study of cytomegalovirus exposure and HLA in healthy donors. Some clones are missing from TCRdb's copy, which holds only in-frame ones; the method was immunoSEQ multiplex PCR. The table lists around 100,000 clones, 60% to 80% of them singletons. Sequencing was done on a sample of PBMCs. These receptors all come from a man aged 45-65 years in good health and CMV-seropositive. CDR3s include the opening cysteine and the closing phenylalanine or tryptophan. The D gene is left open where the match is weak. Expanded clones are given a class, and other clones once, few, many or no size at all.

v_gene,abundance,j_gene,d_gene,CDR3nt,CDR3aa
TRBV7-8,few,TRBJ2-5,TRBD1,TGTGCCAGCAGCTCTGGACAGGGTCAAGAGACCCAGTACTTC,CASSSGQGQETQYF
TRBV10-3,few,TRBJ1-1,TRBD1,TGTGCCATCAGTGAGTCTCAGGGGGCGGACACTGAAGCTTTCTTT,CAISESQGADTEAFF
TRBV13,.,TRBJ1-1,.,TGTGCCAGCAGCTTAGAGGGGAACCCGAACACTGAAGCTTTCTTT,CASSLEGNPNTEAFF
TRBV18,.,TRBJ1-3,.,TGTGCCAGCTCACCGGGCAGGGACTCTGGAAACACCATATATTTT,CASSPGRDSGNTIYF
TRBV10-3,.,TRBJ1-1,.,TGTGCCATCCGAGGTCTGAAAACTGAAGCTTTCTTT,CAIRGLKTEAFF
TRBV11-2,once,TRBJ2-3,.,TGTGCCAGCAGCTACGGAGAAGGAGATACGCAGTATTTT,CASSYGEGDTQYF
TRBV19,.,TRBJ2-2,.,TGTGCCAGTACCCTTGGCGGCAGGGCCGGCACCGGGGAGCTGTTTTTT,CASTLGGRAGTGELFF
TRBV21-1,.,TRBJ1-2,.,TGTGCCAGCAGCGTTCGACAGGGACATCACTATGGCTACACCTTC,CASSVRQGHHYGYTF
TRBV9,.,TRBJ1-5,.,TGTGCCAGCAGCCAGGGGCTGAGCAATCAGCCCCAGCATTTT,CASSQGLSNQPQHF
TRBV6-5,.,TRBJ2-2,TRBD2,TGTGCCGTTCGGGGGGTTAACACCGGGGAGCTGTTTTTT,CAVRGVNTGELFF
TRBV12-5,.,TRBJ1-5,.,TGTGCTAGTGGTTTTGGGGGAGGTCAGCCCCAGCATTTT,CASGFGGGQPQHF
TRBV1,.,TRBJ1-1,.,TGCACCAGCAGCCAGCTACAGGGGGTGGGGGACACTGAAGCTTTCTTT,CTSSQLQGVGDTEAFF
TRBV4-1,.,TRBJ1-1,.,TGCGCCAGCAGCCAAGGCTTTAGCGCTGAAGCTTTCTTT,CASSQGFSAEAFF